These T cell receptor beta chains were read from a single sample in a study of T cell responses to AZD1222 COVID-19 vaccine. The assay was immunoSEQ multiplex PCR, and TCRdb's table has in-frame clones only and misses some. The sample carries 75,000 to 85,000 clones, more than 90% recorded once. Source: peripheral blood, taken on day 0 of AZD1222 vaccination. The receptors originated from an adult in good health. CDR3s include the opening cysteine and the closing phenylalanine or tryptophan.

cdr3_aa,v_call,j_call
CASSTIVIGGGTEAFF,TRBV11-3,TRBJ1-1
CASSLLGAGETQYF,TRBV11-2,TRBJ2-5
CASTTQGAGGSEAFF,TRBV7-6,TRBJ1-1
CASSSGLYGYTF,TRBV5-6,TRBJ1-2
CASRSQVRAFF,TRBV2,TRBJ1-1
CASPKSGNSVENTEAFF,TRBV28,TRBJ1-1
CASSLTGQGSYGYTF,TRBV7-3,TRBJ1-2
CATSDRQAWNTGELFF,TRBV24-1,TRBJ2-2
CASSQGNRYNQPQHF,TRBV7-2,TRBJ1-5
CASSSSSEGTAGYTF,TRBV27,TRBJ1-2
CASSLDGGVTDTQYF,TRBV5-1,TRBJ2-3
CASSLAGASYNEQFF,TRBV7-3,TRBJ2-1
CATSDSYEQYF,TRBV6-5,TRBJ2-7
CAIRAGIRTEAFF,TRBV10-3,TRBJ1-1
CASSLEGLGTGELFF,TRBV11-3,TRBJ2-2
CASSYEGGKPPTDTQYF,TRBV6-2/TRBV6-3,TRBJ2-3
CASSFKGYSNQPQHF,TRBV7-8,TRBJ1-5
CATSDSWTSGRGHYEQYF,TRBV24-1,TRBJ2-7
CASSDSSYEQYF,TRBV2,TRBJ2-7
CASSQGRQYGYTF,TRBV6-6,TRBJ1-2
CASSSGQLGINTIYF,TRBV5-4,TRBJ1-3
CASSEGPWTGMNPEQYF,TRBV10-1,TRBJ2-7
CASSPAGSGNTIYF,TRBV7-6,TRBJ1-3
CASSLRTGGNQPQHF,TRBV7-2,TRBJ1-5
CASSPPYRRRNSYEQYF,TRBV18,TRBJ2-7
CASGRGVSTDTQYF,TRBV6-5,TRBJ2-3
CASSFGAGNTIYF,TRBV6-5,TRBJ1-3
CASSLGGTGTSNQPQHF,TRBV5-1,TRBJ1-5
CASSTSTGNNQPQHF,TRBV4-2,TRBJ1-5
CASSQVPGQGYVGRNEQFF,TRBV4-2,TRBJ2-1
CASSLEARETQYF,TRBV11-3,TRBJ2-5
CASSVRPGGLKNDIRNYGYTF,TRBV7-8,TRBJ1-2
CATLAGADTQYF,TRBV28,TRBJ2-3
CAWRNMIGTETTGELFF,TRBV30,TRBJ2-2
CASSFPGQGLGEQFF,TRBV7-9,TRBJ2-1
CAWSDSGVTYEQYF,TRBV30,TRBJ2-7
CAIGERNTEAFF,TRBV10-3,TRBJ1-1
CASSLGGGLGGYTF,TRBV5-4,TRBJ1-2
CASTPQGPRDEQYF,TRBV6-5,TRBJ2-7
CASSQDSGLAGGPGADNEQFF,TRBV4-2,TRBJ2-1
CASSHTGGYTF,TRBV3-1/TRBV3-2,TRBJ1-2
CASSLLSGLAYGYTF,TRBV5-1,TRBJ1-2
CASSERPVKWGYTF,TRBV2,TRBJ1-2